This T cell receptor beta chain was observed in a study of T cell changes during pregnancy in multiple sclerosis. Measured with immunoSEQ multiplex PCR; TCRdb has only the in-frame clones, and not every one. Counted here are roughly 47,000 clones, more than 80% occurring once; the ten biggest clones make up more than 7.5%. The input for sequencing was CD8+ T cells from peripheral blood mononuclear cells, taken in the second trimester of pregnancy. The TCR comes from a female donor with multiple sclerosis, enrolled in a pregnancy study.

The DNA of the CDR3 is TGTGCCTCACGGGGGAACTCCTACAATGAGCAGTTCTTC. Translating it yields CASRGNSYNEQFF. The V and J genes are TRBV6-5 and TRBJ2-1, with D possibly being TRBD2 (6 bases). Germline-derived CDR1 and CDR2 are MNHEY and SVGAGI. This CDR3 contains 13 residues. The germline V and J ends were trimmed by 11 bases and 0 bases, with 11 bases remaining between them.